Shown below are 14 T cell receptor beta chains from a single sample sequenced in a study of T cells in Graves' hyperthyroidism and ophthalmopathy. What was amplified from RNA transcripts were TCR beta CDR3 regions. Researchers ran a first-round RT-PCR on the TCR CDR3 using the HTBI primer set. TCRdb reprocessed the multiplex PCR reads with MiXCR, giving one entry per CDR3 protein. The sample records 750,000 to 950,000 distinct CDR3 sequences, about 38% being singletons. Sequencing was performed on blood. The receptors come from a man aged 18 to 35 with Graves' hyperthyroidism.

A note on this clonotype: One junction end does not reproduce the germline sequence, and a read error may be involved. This chain uses TRBV27 with TRBJ2-7; no definite D call. Germline V gives CDR1 MNHEY, CDR2 SMNVEV (reference sequence). The CDR3 has 9 residues. Written as DNA, the CDR3 is TGTGCCACCAGTTTGGAGCAGTACTTC. Encoded protein: CATSLEQYF.

The chain is built from TRBV7-9 and TRBJ2-7, with no clear D. The CDR3 has 12 residues. In germline, CDR1 is SEHNR, CDR2 FQNEAQ (reference sequence). Trimming removed 5 bases from V and 2 bases from J, with 7 bases in between. DNA for the CDR3: TGTGCCAGCAGCCACCTTACCTACGAGCAGTACTTC. This sequence encodes CASSHLTYEQYF.

V gene TRBV6-1 combines with J gene TRBJ1-4; D ambiguous. Germline-derived CDR1 and CDR2 are MNHNS and SASEGT. This CDR3 has 15 amino acids. Between the trimmed V and J ends, which lost 5 bases and 5 bases, there was a span of 15 bases. This CDR3 is CASSPPGKTNEKLFF. DNA for the CDR3: TGTGCCAGCAGTCCCCCGGGAAAAACGAATGAAAAACTGTTTTTT.

This clonotype came up once. This may come from a read error, since a much larger clone is one base off. The chain recombines TRBV2 with TRBJ1-1; TRBD1 might be the D (5 bases). This CDR3 spans 15 amino acids. CDR1 SNHLY and CDR2 FYNNEI come from the germline V gene. V was pared by 10 bases and J by 3 bases, with 21 bases between. The CDR3 sequence: CANSLGGAADTEAFF. DNA of the CDR3: TGTGCCAACAGCTTAGGCGGGGCGGCGGACACTGAAGCTTTCTTT.

This clonotype came up many times. The chain carries TRBV5-1 and TRBJ1-2; D gene uncertain. The CDR3 is made up of 14 amino acids. V was trimmed by 0 bases and J by 5 bases, leaving 11 bases between them. Germline V gives CDR1 SGHRS, CDR2 YFSETQ. This chain's CDR3 is CASSLGMEGYGYTF. In nucleotides, the CDR3 is TGCGCCAGCAGCTTGGGAATGGAGGGTTATGGCTACACCTTC.

The chain recombines TRBV29-1 with TRBJ2-5; D might be TRBD2 (6 bases). CDR3 length: 15 residues. CDR1 and CDR2 from the germline V gene are SQVTM and ANQGSEA. The V gene lost 3 bases and the J gene lost 2 bases, with 16 bases spanning the gap. The CDR3 sequence is CSVEGGTLGQETQYF. CDR3 DNA sequence: TGCAGCGTTGAGGGCGGGACGTTGGGACAAGAGACCCAGTACTTC.

This clonotype was seen ten or more times. This CDR3 is CASSSTRQGRNSPLHF. DNA for the CDR3: TGTGCCAGCAGCTCGACCCGACAGGGGCGGAATTCACCCCTCCACTTT. The chain has TRBV5-5 and TRBJ1-6; TRBD1 matches at 8 bases. Germline lookup yields CDR1 SGHKS and CDR2 YYEKEE (reference sequence). Trimming cost V 3 bases and J 7 bases; bases outside gene matches: 9. The CDR3 is made up of 16 amino acids. The entire variable domain, with the rest obtained from reference TRBV5-5 and TRBJ1-6, is as follows: DAGVTQSPTHLIKTRGQQVTLRCSPISGHKSVSWYQQVLGQGPQFIFQYYEKEERGRGNFPDRFSARQFPNYSSELNVNALLLGDSALYLCASSSTRQGRNSPLHFGNGTRLTVT.

About this clonotype itself: It may be a read error: a sequence one base away is much more abundant. The chain combines TRBV7-9 with TRBJ2-7; D gene ambiguous. This CDR3 has 15 residues. Germline assignment: CDR1 SEHNR and CDR2 FQNEAQ (reference sequence). The V gene lost 4 bases and the J gene lost 5 bases, with 18 bases spanning the gap. The CDR3: CASSSWSEPRHEQYF. CDR3 in DNA: TGTGCCAGCAGCTCCTGGAGTGAGCCTAGGCACGAGCAGTACTTC.

The chain has TRBV7-9 and TRBJ1-1, with a weak D call TRBD1 (6 bases). CDR1 is SEHNR and CDR2 is FQNEAQ in the germline V gene (reference sequence). This CDR3 region has 14 residues. V shed 2 bases and J shed 8 bases, with 15 bases lying between them. CDR3 coding DNA: TGTGCCAGCAGCTTAAAGCCGGGGGCCTCCGAAGCTTTCTTT. Its protein product is CASSLKPGASEAFF.

This chain joins TRBV12-3 or TRBV12-4 and TRBJ1-5; 9 bases agree with TRBD1. CDR3 length equals 15 residues. Losses at the gene ends were 6 bases for V and 6 bases for J; bases not matched to a gene: 9. The CDR3 sequence: CASSPRDRERQPQHF. In DNA form, the CDR3 reads TGTGCCAGCAGCCCGAGGGACAGGGAACGTCAGCCCCAGCATTTT.

On this clonotype: This may be a read error: a much more frequent sequence differs by one nucleotide. The J gene is TRBJ1-5, the V gene TRBV10-3; no clear D gene. CDR3 length: 14 residues. The V end lost 11 bases, the J end lost 0 bases, and 14 bases lay between the germline ends. The germline gives CDR1 ENHRY, CDR2 SYGVKD. For the CDR3, the DNA is TGTGCCCACGCCCGGAAATATAGCAATCAGCCCCAGCATTTT. Its translation is CAHARKYSNQPQHF.

V is TRBV5-1 and J is TRBJ2-7; D is possibly TRBD2 (6 bases). The germline V and J ends were trimmed by 2 bases and 3 bases, with 21 bases remaining between them. CDR3 length: 17 residues. The germline gives CDR1 SGHRS, CDR2 YFSETQ. The CDR3 is CASSFAPPGRGGYEQYF. The CDR3, as DNA: TGCGCCAGCAGCTTCGCACCCCCGGGACGGGGAGGCTACGAGCAGTACTTC.

In its sample, this clonotype was seen many times. The chain uses TRBV10-3 and TRBJ2-7; D is uncertain. Trimming pared 8 bases from V and 6 bases from J, leaving 11 bases between. This CDR3 is 11 amino acids long. Germline V gives CDR1 ENHRY, CDR2 SYGVKD. The CDR3 here is CAIRGHGEQYF. CDR3 nucleotide sequence: TGTGCCATCCGTGGCCATGGCGAGCAGTACTTC.

The rearrangement joins TRBV7-2 to TRBJ2-7; TRBD2 is a possible D gene (6 bases). Germline loops: CDR1 SGHTA, CDR2 FQGNSA. Trimming removed 4 bases at V and 5 bases at J, with 18 bases between. The CDR3 has 15 amino acids. CDR3 nucleotide sequence: TGTGCCAGCAGCTCAGTCGCGGGATATGTTCACGAGCAGTACTTC. Protein: CASSSVAGYVHEQYF.